The TCR beta chain described here comes from a study of neurological immune-mediated disorders. The CDR3 runs to 15 residues. CDR1 and CDR2 (germline): SEHNR, FQNEAQ (reference sequence). Trimming cost V 2 bases and J 3 bases, with 11 bases left between them. Study-level results: None of the CDR3 amino acid sequences of expanded clones were shared across subjects, and this suggested private repertoires in all groups.

The time point was: longitudinal time-point 2. Via MiXCR, TCRdb re-called the 5' RACE reads, giving one row per CDR3 protein. This table holds some 87,000 distinct CDR3 sequences, approximately 13% found once. This clonotype was seen many times. Its specificity is unknown. This chain connects TRBV7-9 to TRBJ1-5, with D possibly matching TRBD1 (5 bases). Specimen: PBMCs. The receptor was derived from a female donor with HTLV-1-associated myelopathy (HAM/TSP). The CDR3 bases are TGTGCCAGCAGCTTATCAAGACAGACCAATCAGCCCCAGCATTTT. Translation: CASSLSRQTNQPQHF.